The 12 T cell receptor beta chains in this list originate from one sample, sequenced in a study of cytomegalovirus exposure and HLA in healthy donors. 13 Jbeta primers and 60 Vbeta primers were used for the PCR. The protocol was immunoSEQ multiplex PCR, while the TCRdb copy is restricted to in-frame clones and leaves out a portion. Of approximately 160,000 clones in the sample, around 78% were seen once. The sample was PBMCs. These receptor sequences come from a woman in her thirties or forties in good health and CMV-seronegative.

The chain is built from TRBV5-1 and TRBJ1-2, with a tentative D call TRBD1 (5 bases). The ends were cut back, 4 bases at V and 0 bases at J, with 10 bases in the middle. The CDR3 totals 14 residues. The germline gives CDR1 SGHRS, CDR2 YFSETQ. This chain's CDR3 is CASSPQEANYGYTF. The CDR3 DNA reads TGCGCCAGCAGCCCACAGGAAGCTAACTATGGCTACACCTTC.

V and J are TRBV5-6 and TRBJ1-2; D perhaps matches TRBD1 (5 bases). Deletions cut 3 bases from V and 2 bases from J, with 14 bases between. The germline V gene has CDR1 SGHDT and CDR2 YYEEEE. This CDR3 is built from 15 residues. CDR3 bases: TGTGCCAGCAGCTATCCCAGGGCGGAGAACTATGGCTACACCTTC. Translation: CASSYPRAENYGYTF.

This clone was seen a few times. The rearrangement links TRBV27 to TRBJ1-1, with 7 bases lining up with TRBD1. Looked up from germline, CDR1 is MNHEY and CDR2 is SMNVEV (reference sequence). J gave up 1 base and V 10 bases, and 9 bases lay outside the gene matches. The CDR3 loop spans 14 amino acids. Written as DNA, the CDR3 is TGTGCCACATTCGAACAGGGGAGGAACACTGAAGCTTTCTTT. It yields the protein CATFEQGRNTEAFF.

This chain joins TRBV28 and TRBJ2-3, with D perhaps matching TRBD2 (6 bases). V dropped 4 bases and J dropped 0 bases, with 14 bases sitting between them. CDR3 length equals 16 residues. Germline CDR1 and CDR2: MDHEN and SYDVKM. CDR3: CASSSRGGYSTDTQYF. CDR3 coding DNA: TGTGCCAGCAGTTCGCGGGGCGGATATAGCACAGATACGCAGTATTTT.

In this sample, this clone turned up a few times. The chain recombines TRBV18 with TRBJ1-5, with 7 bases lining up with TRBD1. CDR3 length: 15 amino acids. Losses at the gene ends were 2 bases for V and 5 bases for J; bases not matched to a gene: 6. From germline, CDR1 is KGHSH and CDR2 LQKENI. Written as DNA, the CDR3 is TGTGCCAGCTCACCAGCGAGACAGGGTTATCAGCCCCAGCATTTT. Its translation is CASSPARQGYQPQHF.

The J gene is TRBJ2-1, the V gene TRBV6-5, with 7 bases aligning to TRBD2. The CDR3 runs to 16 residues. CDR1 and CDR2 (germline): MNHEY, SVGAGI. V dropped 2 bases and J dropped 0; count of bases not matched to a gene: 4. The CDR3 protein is CASSYVAGGSYNEQFF. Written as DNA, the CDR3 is TGTGCCAGCAGTTACGTAGCGGGCGGCTCCTACAATGAGCAGTTCTTC.

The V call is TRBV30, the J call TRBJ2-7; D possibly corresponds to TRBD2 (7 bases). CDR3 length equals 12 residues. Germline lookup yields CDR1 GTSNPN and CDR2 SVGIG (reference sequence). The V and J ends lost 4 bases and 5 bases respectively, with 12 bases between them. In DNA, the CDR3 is TGTGCCTGGAAGGGGGGGGGCAACGAGCAGTACTTC. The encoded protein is CAWKGGGNEQYF.

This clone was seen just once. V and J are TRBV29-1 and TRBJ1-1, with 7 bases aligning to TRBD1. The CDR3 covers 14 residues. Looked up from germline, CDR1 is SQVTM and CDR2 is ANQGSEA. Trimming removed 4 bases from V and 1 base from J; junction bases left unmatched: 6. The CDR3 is CSVVGDSQNTEAFF. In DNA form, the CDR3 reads TGCAGCGTTGTGGGGGACAGTCAGAACACTGAAGCTTTCTTT.

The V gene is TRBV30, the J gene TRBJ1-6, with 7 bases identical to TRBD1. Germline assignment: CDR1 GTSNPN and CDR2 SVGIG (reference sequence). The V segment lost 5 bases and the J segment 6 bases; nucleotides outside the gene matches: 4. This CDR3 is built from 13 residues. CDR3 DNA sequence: TGTGCCTGGGACCGGGACAGTAATTCACCCCTCCACTTT. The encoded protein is CAWDRDSNSPLHF.

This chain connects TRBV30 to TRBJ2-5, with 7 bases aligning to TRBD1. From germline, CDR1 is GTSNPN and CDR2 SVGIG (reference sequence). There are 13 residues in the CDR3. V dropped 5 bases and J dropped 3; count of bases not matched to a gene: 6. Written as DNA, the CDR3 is TGTGCCTGGGTCGGGACAGCTAAAGAGACCCAGTACTTC. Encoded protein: CAWVGTAKETQYF. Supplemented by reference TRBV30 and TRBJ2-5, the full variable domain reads SQTIHQWPATLVQPVGSPLSLECTVEGTSNPNLYWYRQAAGRGLQLLFYSVGIGQISSEVPQNLSASRPQDRQFILSSKKLLLSDSGFYLCAWVGTAKETQYFGPGTRLLVL.

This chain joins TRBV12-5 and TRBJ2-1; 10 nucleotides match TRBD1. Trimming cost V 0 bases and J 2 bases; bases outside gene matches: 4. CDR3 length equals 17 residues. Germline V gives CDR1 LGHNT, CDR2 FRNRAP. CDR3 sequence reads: CASGLVLGQGAYNEQFF. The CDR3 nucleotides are TGTGCTAGTGGTTTGGTATTAGGACAGGGGGCCTACAATGAGCAGTTCTTC. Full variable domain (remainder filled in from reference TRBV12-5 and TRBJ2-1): DARVTQTPRHKVTEMGQEVTMRCQPILGHNTVFWYRQTMMQGLELLAYFRNRAPLDDSGMPKDRFSAEMPDATLATLKIQPSEPRDSAVYFCASGLVLGQGAYNEQFFGPGTRLTVL.

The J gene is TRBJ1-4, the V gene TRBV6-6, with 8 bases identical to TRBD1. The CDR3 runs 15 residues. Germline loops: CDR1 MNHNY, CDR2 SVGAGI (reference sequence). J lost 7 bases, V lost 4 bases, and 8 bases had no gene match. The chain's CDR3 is CASSSLGQGSEKLFF. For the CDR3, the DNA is TGTGCCAGCAGTTCCCTCGGACAGGGTAGTGAAAAACTGTTTTTT.